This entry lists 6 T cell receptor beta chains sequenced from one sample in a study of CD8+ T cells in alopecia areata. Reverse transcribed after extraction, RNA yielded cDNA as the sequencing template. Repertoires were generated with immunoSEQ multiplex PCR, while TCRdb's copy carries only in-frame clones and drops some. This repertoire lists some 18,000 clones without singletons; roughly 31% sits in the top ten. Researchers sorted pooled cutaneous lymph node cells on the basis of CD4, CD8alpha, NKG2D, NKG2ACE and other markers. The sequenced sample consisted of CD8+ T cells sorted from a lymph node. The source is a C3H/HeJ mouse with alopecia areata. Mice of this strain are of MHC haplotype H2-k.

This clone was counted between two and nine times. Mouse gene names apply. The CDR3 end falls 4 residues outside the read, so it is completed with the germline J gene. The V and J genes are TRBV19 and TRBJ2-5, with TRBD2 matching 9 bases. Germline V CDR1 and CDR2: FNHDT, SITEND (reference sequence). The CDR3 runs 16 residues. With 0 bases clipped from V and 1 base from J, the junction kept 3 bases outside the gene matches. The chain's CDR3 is CASSIVLGGHQDTQYF. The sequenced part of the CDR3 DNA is TGTGCCAGCAGTATAGTTTTGGGGGGGCACCAAGAC.

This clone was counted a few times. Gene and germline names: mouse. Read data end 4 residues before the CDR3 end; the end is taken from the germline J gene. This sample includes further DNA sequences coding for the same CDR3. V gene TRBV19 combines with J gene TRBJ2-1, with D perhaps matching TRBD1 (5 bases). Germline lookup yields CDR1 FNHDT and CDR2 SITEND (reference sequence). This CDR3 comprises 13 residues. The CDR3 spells CASSIQGGAEQFF. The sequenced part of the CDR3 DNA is TGTGCCAGCAGTATCCAGGGAGGGGCT.

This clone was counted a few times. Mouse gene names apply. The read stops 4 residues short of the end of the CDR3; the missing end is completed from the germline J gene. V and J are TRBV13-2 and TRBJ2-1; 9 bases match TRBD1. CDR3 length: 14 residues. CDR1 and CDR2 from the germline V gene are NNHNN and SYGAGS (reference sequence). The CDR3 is CASGEGQGGTEQFF. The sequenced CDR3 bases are TGTGCCAGCGGGGAGGGACAGGGAGGGACT.

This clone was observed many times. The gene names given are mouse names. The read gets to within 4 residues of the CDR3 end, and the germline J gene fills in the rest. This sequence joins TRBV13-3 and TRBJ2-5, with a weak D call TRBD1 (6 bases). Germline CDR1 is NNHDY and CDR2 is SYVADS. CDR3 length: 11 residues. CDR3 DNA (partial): TGTGCCAGCAGACAGGGAGAC. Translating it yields CASRQGD. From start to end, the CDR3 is CASRQGDTQYF.

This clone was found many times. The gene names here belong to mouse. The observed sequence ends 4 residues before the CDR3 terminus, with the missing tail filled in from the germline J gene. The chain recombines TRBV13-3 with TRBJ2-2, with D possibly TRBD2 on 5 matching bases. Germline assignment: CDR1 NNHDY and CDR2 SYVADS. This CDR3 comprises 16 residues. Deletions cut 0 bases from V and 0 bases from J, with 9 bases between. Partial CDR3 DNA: TGTGCCAGCAGTGATGCTTGGGGATCAAACACCGGG. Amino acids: CASSDAWGSNTG. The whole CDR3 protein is CASSDAWGSNTGQLYF.

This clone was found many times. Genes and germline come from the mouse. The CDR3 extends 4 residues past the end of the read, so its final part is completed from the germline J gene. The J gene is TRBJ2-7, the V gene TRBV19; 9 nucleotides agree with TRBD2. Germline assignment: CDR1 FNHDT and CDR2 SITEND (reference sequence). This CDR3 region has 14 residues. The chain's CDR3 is CASSITGGRYEQYF. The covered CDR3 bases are TGTGCCAGCAGTATAACTGGGGGGCGTTAT.